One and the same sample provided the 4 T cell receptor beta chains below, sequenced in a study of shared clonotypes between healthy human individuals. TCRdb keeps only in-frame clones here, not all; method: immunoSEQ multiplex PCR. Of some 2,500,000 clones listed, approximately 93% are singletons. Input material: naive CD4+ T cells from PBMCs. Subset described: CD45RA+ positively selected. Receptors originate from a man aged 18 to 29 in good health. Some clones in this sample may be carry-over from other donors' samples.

DNA for the CDR3: TGTGCCAGCAGCCCTCGTCCCGGGACAGGGATTTCTGGAAACACCATATATTTT. As protein: CASSPRPGTGISGNTIYF. The chain has TRBV9 and TRBJ1-3, with 9 bases aligning to TRBD1. CDR1 and CDR2 from the germline V gene are SGDLS and YYNGEE. The CDR3 loop spans 18 amino acids. With V trimmed by 4 bases and J by 1 base, 12 bases remained unmatched.

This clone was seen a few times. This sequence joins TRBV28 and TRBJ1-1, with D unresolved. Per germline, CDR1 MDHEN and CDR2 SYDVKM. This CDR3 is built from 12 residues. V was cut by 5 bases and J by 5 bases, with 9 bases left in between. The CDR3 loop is CASSVSWTEAFF. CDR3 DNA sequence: TGTGCCAGCAGTGTGTCGTGGACTGAAGCTTTCTTT.

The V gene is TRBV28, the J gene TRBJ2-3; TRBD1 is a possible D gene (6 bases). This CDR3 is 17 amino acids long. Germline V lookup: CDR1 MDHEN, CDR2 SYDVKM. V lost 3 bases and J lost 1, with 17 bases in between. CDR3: CASSFTQGLRGTDTQYF. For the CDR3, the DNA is TGTGCCAGCAGTTTTACACAGGGTTTGAGGGGCACAGATACGCAGTATTTT.

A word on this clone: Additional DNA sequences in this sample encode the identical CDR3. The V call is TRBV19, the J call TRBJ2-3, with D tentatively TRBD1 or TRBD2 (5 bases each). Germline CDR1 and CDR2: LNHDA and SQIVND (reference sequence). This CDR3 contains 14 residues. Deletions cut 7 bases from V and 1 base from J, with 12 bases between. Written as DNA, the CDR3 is TGTGCCAGTACCCCTGGGGGAGGCACAGATACGCAGTATTTT. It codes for CASTPGGGTDTQYF.